Listed here is a single T cell receptor (beta chain). This specimen comes from a study of blood T cell repertoires in COVID-19. Study information: Some COVID-19 samples were acute and others convalescent; all came from the United States, Italy and Spain. Sources were T cells, B-cell-depleted T cells, or PBMCs; the material itself was cDNA or gDNA.

This CDR3 contains 15 residues. The trim removed 2 bases at V and 3 bases at J, leaving 2 bases unmatched. Germline CDR1 and CDR2: KGHSH and LQKENI. Sequencing used immunoSEQ multiplex PCR; TCRdb keeps in-frame clones, though not all of them. This sample yields under 300,000 clones, of which roughly 84% are seen a single time; roughly 4% belongs to the top ten. This receptor was obtained from a woman aged 40 to 55 with active or convalescent COVID-19. The sample was peripheral blood. This chain uses TRBV18 with TRBJ1-2, with TRBD1 matching over 11 bases. The CDR3 nucleotides read TGTGCCAGCTCACCAGGACAGGGGGCGCACTATGGCTACACCTTC. It translates to CASSPGQGAHYGYTF.